This T cell receptor beta chain was identified during a study of a mutant IDH1 vaccine in newly diagnosed glioma. Overall study context: Vaccines began 4-6 weeks after radiotherapy alone, or with temozolomide cycles. Sex distribution of treated patients was approximately 60% male and approximately 38% female; mean age was about 40 years. Former treatment meant radiotherapy, temozolomide, or both; the majority had gotten both.

Described time point: week 11, during vaccination. The investigators gave 300 ug of mutant IDH1 20-mer peptide in each vaccine dose, together with topical imiquimod. As regards this clone: What it recognizes is unknown.

Method: immunoSEQ multiplex PCR; TCRdb's copy keeps in-frame clones and lacks some. The sample lists over 55,000 clones; under 85% were seen once. V shed 2 bases and J shed 2 bases, with 17 bases lying between them. The germline V gene has CDR1 SGHRS and CDR2 YFSETQ. The CDR3 contains 16 residues. The receptor was derived from a young man with glioma. The chain employs TRBV5-1 and TRBJ2-7; D is tentatively TRBD1 or TRBD2 (5 bases each). The sample was PBMCs, taken from a glioma patient whose treatment included an IDH1 peptide vaccine. The CDR3 spells CASSLSPGGRAYEQYF. In DNA form, the CDR3 reads TGCGCCAGCAGCTTATCTCCTGGGGGTCGGGCCTACGAGCAGTACTTC.